The clone carrying this T cell receptor (beta chain) was counted once. How the authors handled the data: Cell counts per sample came from amplifying reference gene primers. Libraries were prepared by immunoSEQ multiplex PCR; TCRdb keeps only in-frame clonotypes and omits some of them. The V and J calls and clone size were taken over from that table, and D and trimming were inferred from the DNA. The data show 200,000 to 250,000 clones, around nine tenths seen once. The CDR3 has 15 amino acids. Trimming took 0 bases from V and 8 from J; bases not matched to a gene: 10. In germline, CDR1 is SGDLS, CDR2 YYNGEE. This record comes from a study of blood T cell repertoires in COVID-19. In the study overall: The origin of the acute and convalescent COVID-19 samples was the United States, Italy and Spain. Sample material is recorded as cDNA or gDNA derived from T cells, B-cell-depleted T cells, or PBMCs.

The sample consisted of peripheral blood. The J gene is TRBJ1-1, the V gene TRBV9; 7 bases match TRBD1. This TCR derives from a woman aged 70-85 years with active or convalescent COVID-19. Here the CDR3 reads CASSVALNEQGEAFF. The CDR3 DNA reads as TGTGCCAGCAGCGTAGCCCTGAATGAACAGGGGGAAGCTTTCTTT.